One sample yielded the 23 T cell receptor beta chains listed below, sequenced in a study of PD-1 blockade in classical Hodgkin lymphoma. Assay: immunoSEQ multiplex PCR; the TCRdb copy retains only in-frame clones and omits some. The profile shows approximately 20,000 clones, more than 75% of them singletons. As to time point: cycle 4 day 1 (C4D1), after six to seven weeks of nivolumab. Every single patient, without exception, relapsed after autologous stem cell transplantation, and brentuximab vedotin exposure varied. The sample here was peripheral blood mononuclear cells (PBMCs), taken before the fourth cycle of nivolumab. The receptors were sampled from a human donor with classical Hodgkin lymphoma.

V usage is TRBV5-6 and J usage is TRBJ2-1; D may be TRBD2 (5 bases). Trimming pared 2 bases from V and 4 bases from J, leaving 10 bases between. In germline, CDR1 is SGHDT, CDR2 YYEEEE. This CDR3 comprises 14 residues. The CDR3 DNA sequence: TGTGCCAGCAGCTTCCCCGGGATTTACAATGAGCAGTTCTTC. As protein: CASSFPGIYNEQFF.

CDR3 amino acids: CASAGTGSNQPQHF. For the CDR3, the DNA is TGTGCCAGCGCCGGGACAGGGAGCAATCAGCCCCAGCATTTT. This rearrangement joins TRBV6-6 to TRBJ1-5; TRBD1 agrees at 9 bases. Germline V CDR1 and CDR2: MNHNY, SVGAGI (reference sequence). Trimming took 8 bases from V and 1 from J; bases not matched to a gene: 3. The CDR3 sequence is 14 residues long.

The CDR3 loop reads CASSLGGGTAYEQYF. CDR3 coding DNA: TGTGCCAGCAGCTTAGGTGGCGGGACAGCCTACGAGCAGTACTTC. This rearrangement joins TRBV11-2 to TRBJ2-7; tentatively, D is TRBD1 (7 bases). The CDR3 totals 15 residues. V was trimmed by 1 base and J by 2 bases, leaving 12 bases between them. Germline CDR1 SGHAT, CDR2 FQNNGV.

Details on this clone: This is likely a read error, given that the CDR3 carries no conserved phenylalanine or tryptophan at its end. It is unclear where the CDR3 begins or ends on the DNA, so no DNA is shown, and the CDR3 is as TCRdb lists it. The rearrangement links TRBV7-9 to TRBJ2-7. 8 amino acids form the CDR3, both terminal residues included. CDR1 and CDR2 (germline): SEHNR, FQNEAQ (reference sequence). The CDR3 reads CASSLSAL.

The chain uses TRBV19 and TRBJ1-2; unclear D gene. Looked up from germline, CDR1 is LNHDA and CDR2 is SQIVND (reference sequence). V shed 8 bases and J shed 4 bases, with 20 bases lying between them. The CDR3 sequence is 15 residues long. CDR3 nucleotide sequence: TGTGCCAGTTGCGACCCTCAGAATCCCGGCTATGGCTACACCTTC. It translates to CASCDPQNPGYGYTF.

The rearrangement uses TRBV9 and TRBJ2-3, with 7 positions matching TRBD2. Germline-derived CDR1 and CDR2 are SGDLS and YYNGEE. The CDR3 has 16 residues. Losses at the gene ends were 2 bases for V and 1 base for J; bases not matched to a gene: 7. CDR3: CASSVRWEGGTDTQYF. In DNA, the CDR3 is TGTGCCAGCAGCGTGAGGTGGGAGGGCGGCACAGATACGCAGTATTTT.

The chain combines TRBV21-1 with TRBJ1-1. TRBV21-1 is a pseudogene locus. The CDR3 spans 16 residues. The DNA for the CDR3 is TGTGCCAGCAGCAAAGAGGGCGCAAGGCTTAACACTGAAGCTTTCTTT. Protein: CASSKEGARLNTEAFF.

CDR3 bases: TGCAGCGTCGGACCGGGACTAGTTGGTAATGAGCAGTTCTTC. This codes for CSVGPGLVGNEQFF. The chain has TRBV29-1 and TRBJ2-1; 8 nucleotides line up with TRBD2. Per germline, CDR1 SQVTM and CDR2 ANQGSEA. The junction had 11 bases not matched to a gene; V was cut back by 6 bases and J by 7 bases. The CDR3 consists of 14 residues.

This chain links TRBV5-1 with TRBJ2-5, with TRBD1 matching over 9 bases. Losses at the gene ends were 1 base for V and 5 bases for J; bases not matched to a gene: 3. This CDR3 is built from 14 residues. CDR1 and CDR2 (germline): SGHRS, YFSETQ. This chain's CDR3 is CASSLRTGVETQYF. For the CDR3, the DNA is TGCGCCAGCAGCTTGAGGACAGGGGTGGAGACCCAGTACTTC.

J is TRBJ2-3 and V is TRBV27; D not certain. The length of the CDR3 is 15 residues. Between the trimmed V and J ends, which lost 6 bases and 2 bases, there was a span of 15 bases. CDR1 and CDR2 (germline): MNHEY, SMNVEV (reference sequence). Here the CDR3 DNA reads TGTGCCAGCAGAAGGGCCTCCCCGTACACAGATACGCAGTATTTT. This sequence encodes CASRRASPYTDTQYF.

The DNA for the CDR3 is TGTGCCAGCAGCCCCCGGACTACCCAAAGCTCCTACGAGCAGTACTTC. Protein: CASSPRTTQSSYEQYF. The V and J genes are TRBV7-6 and TRBJ2-7; TRBD2 is a possible D gene (6 bases). Deletions cut 5 bases from V and 0 bases from J, with 17 bases between. Looked up from germline, CDR1 is SGHVS and CDR2 is FNYEAQ. This CDR3 region has 16 residues. Based on the CDR3 plus reference TRBV7-6 and TRBJ2-7, the full variable domain is GAGVSQSPRYKVTKRGQDVALRCDPISGHVSLYWYRQALGQGPEFLTYFNYEAQQDKSGLPNDRFSAERPEGSISTLTIQRTEQRDSAMYRCASSPRTTQSSYEQYFGPGTRLTVT.

The CDR3 nucleotides are TGCGCCAGCAGCCAAGCCCGGACAGGGGGCTATGGATCCTACGAGCAGTACTTC. Residues: CASSQARTGGYGSYEQYF. The gene calls are TRBV4-3 and TRBJ2-7; 11 bases match TRBD1. Germline CDR1 reads LGHNA; CDR2 reads YSLEER. Unmatched junction bases numbered 9, after V lost 1 base and J lost 1 base. This CDR3 has 18 residues.

The rearrangement links TRBV10-3 to TRBJ2-5, with 7 bases aligning to TRBD1. The length of the CDR3 is 18 residues. V was clipped by 6 bases and J by 1 base; unmatched bases: 17. The germline gives CDR1 ENHRY, CDR2 SYGVKD. The CDR3 nucleotides are TGTGCCATCAGCACCATAAGGGACAGAACCATACCCCAAGAGACCCAGTACTTC. Its protein is CAISTIRDRTIPQETQYF.

The V and J genes are TRBV25-1 and TRBJ1-3; D perhaps matches TRBD1 (5 bases). V lost 6 bases and J lost 0, with 12 bases in between. CDR1 MGHDK and CDR2 SYGVNS come from the germline V gene. The CDR3 runs to 15 residues. CDR3 sequence: CASSVRQYSGNTIYF. CDR3 DNA sequence: TGTGCCAGCAGCGTGAGACAGTACTCTGGAAACACCATATATTTT.

The V gene is TRBV7-2, the J gene TRBJ2-7; 7 bases line up with TRBD2. Germline trimming cut 4 bases from V and 2 bases from J; bases unmatched to any gene: 14. Germline lookup yields CDR1 SGHTA and CDR2 FQGNSA. The CDR3 has 17 residues. Here the CDR3 DNA reads TGTGCCAGCAGCTCTCCCTATGGCGGGAGCCAACCCTACGAGCAGTACTTC. Residues: CASSSPYGGSQPYEQYF.

The rearrangement joins TRBV7-8 to TRBJ2-5; possible D gene TRBD1, 6 bases. TRBJ2-7 matches the DNA end more closely, so the J call is doubtful. This CDR3 is 17 amino acids long. CDR1 and CDR2 (germline): SGHVS, FQNEAQ. CDR3 in amino acids: CASSSHRVLRGSYEQYF. Here the CDR3 DNA reads TGTGCCAGCAGCAGCCACAGGGTTTTGAGGGGCTCCTACGAGCAGTACTTC.

The chain joins TRBV28 to TRBJ1-4; 8 positions agree with TRBD1. Trimming took 6 bases from V and 13 from J; bases not matched to a gene: 16. This CDR3 has 15 amino acids. CDR1 is MDHEN, CDR2 SYDVKM, per germline. CDR3 DNA sequence: TGTGCCAGCAGCAAGGACAGGGCCGGGGGGTCAGGACTGTTTTTT. It is translated as CASSKDRAGGSGLFF. The variable domain in full, with the rest retrieved from reference TRBV28 and TRBJ1-4, is DVKVTQSSRYLVKRTGEKVFLECVQDMDHENMFWYRQDPGLGLRLIYFSYDVKMKEKGDIPEGYSVSREKKERFSLILESASTNQTSMYLCASSKDRAGGSGLFFGSGTQLSVL.

V and J are TRBV6-1 and TRBJ2-1; 8 nucleotides agree with TRBD1. Losses at the gene ends were 4 bases for V and 6 bases for J; bases not matched to a gene: 8. The CDR3 loop spans 15 amino acids. The V gene's germline CDR1 is MNHNS and CDR2 SASEGT. The DNA for the CDR3 is TGTGCCAGCAGTGTACAGGGGGGCGCCTCCAATGAGCAGTTCTTC. Encoded protein: CASSVQGGASNEQFF.

This chain connects TRBV25-1 to TRBJ2-3; 9 nucleotides agree with TRBD2. From germline, CDR1 is MGHDK and CDR2 SYGVNS. V lost 5 bases and J lost 2; bases outside the gene matches: 8. The CDR3 covers 16 residues. The CDR3 region has the DNA TGTGCCAGCAGTAGGTTAGCGGGAGCTACCACAGATACGCAGTATTTT. It encodes CASSRLAGATTDTQYF.

V is TRBV7-2 and J is TRBJ1-6, with D possibly being TRBD1 (5 bases). From germline, CDR1 is SGHTA and CDR2 FQGNSA. The CDR3 extends over 11 amino acids. V was clipped by 7 bases and J by 13 bases, with 11 bases between them. This CDR3 is CASMGGGPLHF. The CDR3, as DNA: TGTGCCAGCATGGGGGGAGGGCCCCTCCACTTT.

V is TRBV2 and J is TRBJ2-7; D perhaps matches TRBD2 (5 bases). The germline V gene has CDR1 SNHLY and CDR2 FYNNEI. Trimming removed 3 bases from V and 3 bases from J, with 12 bases in between. There are 14 residues in the CDR3. The CDR3 is CASSERLAIYEQYF. The DNA for the CDR3 is TGTGCCAGCAGTGAGCGGCTAGCTATCTACGAGCAGTACTTC.

The chain combines TRBV11-2 with TRBJ1-5; D is possibly TRBD1 (5 bases). Germline loops: CDR1 SGHAT, CDR2 FQNNGV. The CDR3 is made up of 15 amino acids. V lost 5 bases, J lost 2 bases, and 13 bases lay in between. CDR3: CASSGGTIGNQPQHF. The CDR3 bases are TGTGCCAGCAGCGGGGGGACCATCGGCAATCAGCCCCAGCATTTT.

The chain employs TRBV5-6 and TRBJ1-1; TRBD1 matches at 7 bases. The V gene end was trimmed by 4 bases and the J gene end by 1 base; junction bases not matched to a gene: 10. Germline V gives CDR1 SGHDT, CDR2 YYEEEE. The CDR3 totals 16 residues. CDR3 sequence (DNA): TGTGCCAGCAGCCGTAGGGGGCCCCAGGCGAACACTGAAGCTTTCTTT. Amino acid sequence: CASSRRGPQANTEAFF.